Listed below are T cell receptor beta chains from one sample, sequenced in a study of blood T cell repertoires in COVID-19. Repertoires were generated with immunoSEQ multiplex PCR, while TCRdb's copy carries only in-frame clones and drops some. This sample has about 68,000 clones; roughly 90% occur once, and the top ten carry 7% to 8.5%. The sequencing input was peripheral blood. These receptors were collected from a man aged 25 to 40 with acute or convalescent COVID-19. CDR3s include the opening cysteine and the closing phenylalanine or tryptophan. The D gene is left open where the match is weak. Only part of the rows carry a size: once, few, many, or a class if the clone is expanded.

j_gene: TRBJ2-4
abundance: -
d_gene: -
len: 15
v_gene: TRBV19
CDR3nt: TGTGCCAGTAGTATATACGTGGGCCCTCGAGACATTCAGTACTTC
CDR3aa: CASSIYVGPRDIQYF

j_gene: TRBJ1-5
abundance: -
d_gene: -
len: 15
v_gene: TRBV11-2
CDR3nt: TGTGCCAGCAGCTTAGATGGGCAGACCTATCAGCCCCAGCATTTT
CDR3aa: CASSLDGQTYQPQHF

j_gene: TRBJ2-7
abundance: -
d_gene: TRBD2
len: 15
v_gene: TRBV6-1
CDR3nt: TGTGCCAGCAGTGAACTAGCGGGACTCTCCTACGAGCAGTACTTC
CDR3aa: CASSELAGLSYEQYF

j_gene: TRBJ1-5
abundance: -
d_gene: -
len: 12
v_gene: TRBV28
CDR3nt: TGTGCCAGCAGGGAGACTGATCAGCCCCAGCATTTT
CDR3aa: CASRETDQPQHF

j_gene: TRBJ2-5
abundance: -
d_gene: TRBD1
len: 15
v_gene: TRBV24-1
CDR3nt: TGTGCCACCAGTGACTTGGGGACAGGCGAAGAGACCCAGTACTTC
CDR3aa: CATSDLGTGEETQYF

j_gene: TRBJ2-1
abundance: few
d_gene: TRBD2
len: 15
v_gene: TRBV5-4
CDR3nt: TGTGCCAGCAGCCCCTGGACTAGTTCCTACAATGAGCAGTTCTTC
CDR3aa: CASSPWTSSYNEQFF

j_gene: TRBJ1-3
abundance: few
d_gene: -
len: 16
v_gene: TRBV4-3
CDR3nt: TGCGCCAGCAGCCAAGAAACTGCGAGCTCTGGAAACACCATATATTTT
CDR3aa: CASSQETASSGNTIYF

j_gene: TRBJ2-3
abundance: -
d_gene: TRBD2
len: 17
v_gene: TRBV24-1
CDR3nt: TGTGCCACCAGTGATTTGGATGCGGGAGGGCCGGGGGATACGCAGTATTTT
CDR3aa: CATSDLDAGGPGDTQYF

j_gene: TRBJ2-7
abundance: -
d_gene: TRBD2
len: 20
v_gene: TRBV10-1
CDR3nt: TGCGCCAGCAGTGATTCGCCCCCGGGGACTAGCGGGAGGGCCGGCTACGAGCAGTACTTC
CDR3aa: CASSDSPPGTSGRAGYEQYF

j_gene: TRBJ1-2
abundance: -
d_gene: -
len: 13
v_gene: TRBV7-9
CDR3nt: TGTGCCAGCAGCCCTGGACAGTTTGATGGCTACACCTTC
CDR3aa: CASSPGQFDGYTF

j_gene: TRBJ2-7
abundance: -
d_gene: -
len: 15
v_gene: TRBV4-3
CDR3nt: TGCGCCAGCAGCCAAAACAGGGCCGAGGCACACGAGCAGTACTTC
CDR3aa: CASSQNRAEAHEQYF

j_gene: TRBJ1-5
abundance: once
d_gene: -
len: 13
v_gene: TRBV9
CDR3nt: TGTGCCAGCAGCGAGGGGCACGGTCAGCCCCAGCATTTT
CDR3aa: CASSEGHGQPQHF

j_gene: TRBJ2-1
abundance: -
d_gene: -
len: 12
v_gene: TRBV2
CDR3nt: TGTGCCAGCAGAAAGGGAGCAAATGAGCAGTTCTTC
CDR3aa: CASRKGANEQFF

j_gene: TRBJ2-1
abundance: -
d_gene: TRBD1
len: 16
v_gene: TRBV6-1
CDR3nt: TGTGCCAGCAGTGATGGGTGGGGACAGGGTGGCAATGAGCAGTTCTTC
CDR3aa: CASSDGWGQGGNEQFF

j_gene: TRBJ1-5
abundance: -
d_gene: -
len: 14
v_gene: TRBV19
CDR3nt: TGTGCCAGTAGTAATCTTGGGAGCGGTCAGCCCCAGCATTTT
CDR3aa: CASSNLGSGQPQHF

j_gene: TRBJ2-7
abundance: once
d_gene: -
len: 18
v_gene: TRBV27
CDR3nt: TGTGCCAGCAGTTCGACAAAGGGCGGGGGACATCTTACCTACGAGCAGTACTTC
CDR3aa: CASSSTKGGGHLTYEQYF

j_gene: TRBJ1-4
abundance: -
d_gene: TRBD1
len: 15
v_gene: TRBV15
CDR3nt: TGTGCCACCAGCCCCCGGACAGGGGGCGTTGAAAAACTGTTTTTT
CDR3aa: CATSPRTGGVEKLFF

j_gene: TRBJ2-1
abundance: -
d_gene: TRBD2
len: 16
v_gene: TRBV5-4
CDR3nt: TGTGCCAGCAGCTTGCGCGGGAGGGCCATGTACAATGAGCAGTTCTTC
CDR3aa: CASSLRGRAMYNEQFF

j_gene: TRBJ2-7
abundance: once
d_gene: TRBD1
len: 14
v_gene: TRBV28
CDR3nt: TGTGCCAGCAGAGTGGGGACAGGGCCTAACGAGCAGTACTTC
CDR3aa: CASRVGTGPNEQYF

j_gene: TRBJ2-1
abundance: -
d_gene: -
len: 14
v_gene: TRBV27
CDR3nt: TGTGCCAGCAGTTTCGGGGGAGGCTACAATGAGCAGTTCTTC
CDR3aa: CASSFGGGYNEQFF

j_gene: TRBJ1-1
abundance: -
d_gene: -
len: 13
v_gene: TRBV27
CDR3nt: TGTGCCAGCAGTTTAAGCCCGAACACTGAAGCTTTCTTT
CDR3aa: CASSLSPNTEAFF

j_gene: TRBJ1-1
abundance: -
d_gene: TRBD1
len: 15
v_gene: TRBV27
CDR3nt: TGTGCCAGCAAAAGGACAGGATCCATGAACACTGAAGCTTTCTTT
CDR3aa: CASKRTGSMNTEAFF

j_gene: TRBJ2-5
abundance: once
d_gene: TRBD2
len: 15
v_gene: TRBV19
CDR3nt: TGTGCCACCCAAACCACGGGGGGGGCCCAAGAGACCCAGTACTTC
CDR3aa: CATQTTGGAQETQYF

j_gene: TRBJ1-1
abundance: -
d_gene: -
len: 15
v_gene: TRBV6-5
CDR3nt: TGTGCCAGCAGTCCGGTGACGGGGTCTTACACTGAAGCTTTCTTT
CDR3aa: CASSPVTGSYTEAFF

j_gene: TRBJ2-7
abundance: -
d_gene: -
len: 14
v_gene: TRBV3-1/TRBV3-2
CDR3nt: TGTGCCAGCAGCCGAGGAACTAGCTCCTACGAGCAGTACTTC
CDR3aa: CASSRGTSSYEQYF

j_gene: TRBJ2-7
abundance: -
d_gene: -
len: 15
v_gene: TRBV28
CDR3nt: TGTGCCAGCAGTTTAGGCGGGACCCCCGTCTACGAGCAGTACTTC
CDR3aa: CASSLGGTPVYEQYF

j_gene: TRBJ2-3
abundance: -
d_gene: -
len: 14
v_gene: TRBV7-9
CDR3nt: TGTGCCAGCAGCTTAGGCAGGGGCGGAAGAGAGCAGTATTTT
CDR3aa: CASSLGRGGREQYF

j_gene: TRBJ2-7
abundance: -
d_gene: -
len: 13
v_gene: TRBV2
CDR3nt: TGTGCCAGCAGTGAAGACAGGGTTAACGAGCAGTACTTC
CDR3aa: CASSEDRVNEQYF

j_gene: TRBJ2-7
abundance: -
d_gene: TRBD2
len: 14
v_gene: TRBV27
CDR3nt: TGTGCCAGCAAAGAAGCGGGGGCCACCTACGAGCAGTACTTC
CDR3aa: CASKEAGATYEQYF

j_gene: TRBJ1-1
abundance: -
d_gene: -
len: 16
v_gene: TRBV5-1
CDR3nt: TGCGCCAGCACCCGCGGGGAGGTAAGAGGGAACACTGAAGCTTTCTTT
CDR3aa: CASTRGEVRGNTEAFF

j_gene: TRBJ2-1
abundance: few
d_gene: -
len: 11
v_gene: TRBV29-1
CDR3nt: TGCAGCGTGGTACTCGCTGCCGGGGTAGTCTTC
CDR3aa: CSVVLAAGVVF

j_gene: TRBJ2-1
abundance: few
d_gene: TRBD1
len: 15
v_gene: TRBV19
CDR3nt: TGTGCCAGTAGTAGTCGACAGGGTAGTTACAATGAGCAGTTCTTC
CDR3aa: CASSSRQGSYNEQFF